The 10 T cell receptor beta chains below come from one sample, sequenced in a study of OX40 agonist ivuxolimab in advanced cancers. Sequenced by immunoSEQ multiplex PCR; TCRdb stores in-frame clones only, minus some. The sample has over 90,000 clones, roughly 90% seen once. The sample was CD4+ or CD8+ T cells sorted from blood, taken in a trial of the OX40 agonist ivuxolimab. These receptors came from an adult with an advanced solid tumor such as melanoma, head and neck, liver or kidney cancer.

This clone showed up just a few times. The chain carries TRBV2 and TRBJ1-4; D not resolved. Trimming stripped 11 bases from V and 3 bases from J, with 13 bases between. CDR1 is SNHLY, CDR2 FYNNEI, per germline. This CDR3 region has 13 residues. CDR3 sequence reads: CAGHGGPNEKLFF. In DNA form, the CDR3 reads TGTGCCGGGCACGGAGGGCCTAATGAAAAACTGTTTTTT. Supplemented by reference TRBV2 and TRBJ1-4, the full variable domain reads EPEVTQTPSHQVTQMGQEVILRCVPISNHLYFYWYRQILGQKVEFLVSFYNNEISEKSEIFDDQFSVERPDGSNFTLKIRSTKLEDSAMYFCAGHGGPNEKLFFGSGTQLSVL.

This chain connects TRBV9 to TRBJ2-5, with 8 bases lining up with TRBD2. The CDR3 has 13 amino acids. Germline loops: CDR1 SGDLS, CDR2 YYNGEE. The J segment lost 5 bases and the V segment lost 6 bases, leaving 6 bases of the junction unmatched. As DNA, the CDR3 is TGTGCCAGCACACCTAGCGGGTCGGAGACCCAGTACTTC. The encoded protein is CASTPSGSETQYF.

V and J are TRBV7-9 and TRBJ1-1; no definite D call. This CDR3 is built from 13 residues. CDR1 and CDR2 (germline): SEHNR, FQNEAQ (reference sequence). Trimming removed 2 bases at V and 6 bases at J, with 10 bases between. The CDR3 DNA reads as TGTGCCAGCAGCTTACCGGCTCGAGCTGAAGCTTTCTTT. Encoded protein: CASSLPARAEAFF.

The chain couples TRBV7-9 to TRBJ2-5; TRBD2 might be the D (6 bases). The germline V and J ends were trimmed by 5 bases and 5 bases, with 15 bases remaining between them. The CDR3 spans 14 residues. The V gene's germline CDR1 is SEHNR and CDR2 FQNEAQ (reference sequence). The CDR3 protein is CASSDVGGAETQYF. CDR3 nucleotide sequence: TGTGCCAGCAGCGATGTCGGAGGGGCTGAGACCCAGTACTTC.

The chain is built from TRBV19 and TRBJ2-5; 7 bases agree with TRBD2. Germline CDR1 and CDR2: LNHDA and SQIVND (reference sequence). J was trimmed by 5 bases and V by 4 bases; bases with no gene match: 7. The CDR3 length is 14 residues. CDR3 residues: CASSRTGRAETQYF. The CDR3 nucleotides are TGTGCCAGTAGTAGGACGGGGAGGGCCGAGACCCAGTACTTC. The full variable domain, its missing parts supplied by reference TRBV19 and TRBJ2-5, is DGGITQSPKYLFRKEGQNVTLSCEQNLNHDAMYWYRQDPGQGLRLIYYSQIVNDFQKGDIAEGYSVSREKKESFPLTVTSAQKNPTAFYLCASSRTGRAETQYFGPGTRLLVL.

This clone was recorded a few times. V gene TRBV5-1 combines with J gene TRBJ1-3; weak D call: TRBD1 (6 bases). Germline CDR1 reads SGHRS; CDR2 reads YFSETQ. The CDR3 runs to 17 residues. V lost 4 bases and J lost 0, with 17 bases in between. The chain's CDR3 is CASSTDSRAISGNTIYF. CDR3 in DNA: TGCGCCAGCAGCACGGACAGCCGAGCCATCTCTGGAAACACCATATATTTT. Variable domain in full (rest from reference TRBV5-1 and TRBJ1-3): KAGVTQTPRYLIKTRGQQVTLSCSPISGHRSVSWYQQTPGQGLQFLFEYFSETQRNKGNFPGRFSGRQFSNSRSEMNVSTLELGDSALYLCASSTDSRAISGNTIYFGEGSWLTVV.

Note on this clone: At one boundary the junction diverges from the germline segment, which might be a read error. The chain is built from TRBV7-7 and TRBJ2-7; D is undetermined. CDR3 size: 16 residues. Germline V CDR1 and CDR2: SSHAT, FNYEAQ (reference sequence). CDR3 region: CASSLFPFPSSYEQYF. CDR3 in DNA: TGTGCTAGCAGCTTATTTCCGTTCCCCAGCTCCTACGAGCAGTACTTC.

The rearrangement uses TRBV18 and TRBJ2-7; D is uncertain. V was cut by 1 base and J by 6 bases, with 7 bases left in between. The CDR3 is 12 amino acids. Germline assignment: CDR1 KGHSH and CDR2 LQKENI. For the CDR3, the DNA is TGTGCCAGCTCACCACAGGGTCCCGAGCAGTACTTC. Amino acid sequence: CASSPQGPEQYF. Based on the CDR3 plus reference TRBV18 and TRBJ2-7, the full variable domain is NAGVMQNPRHLVRRRGQEARLRCSPMKGHSHVYWYRQLPEEGLKFMVYLQKENIIDESGMPKERFSAEFPKEGPSILRIQQVVRGDSAAYFCASSPQGPEQYFGPGTRLTVT.

The chain has TRBV7-8 and TRBJ1-2; tentative D call: TRBD1 (6 bases). The CDR3 is made up of 15 amino acids. Germline V gene sequence: CDR1 SGHVS, CDR2 FQNEAQ. Trimming removed 2 bases at V and 4 bases at J, with 14 bases between. CDR3 sequence: CASSLRQDSSYGYTF. The CDR3 DNA reads as TGTGCCAGCAGCTTACGTCAGGACAGCTCCTATGGCTACACCTTC.

This chain links TRBV15 with TRBJ1-6; no reliable D call. The V and J ends lost 4 bases and 10 bases respectively, with 11 bases between them. This CDR3 region has 13 residues. Germline V lookup: CDR1 LNHNV, CDR2 YYDKDF (reference sequence). The CDR3 DNA is TGTGCCACCAGCATGGCAGGAAAATCACCCCTCCACTTT. It is translated as CATSMAGKSPLHF.